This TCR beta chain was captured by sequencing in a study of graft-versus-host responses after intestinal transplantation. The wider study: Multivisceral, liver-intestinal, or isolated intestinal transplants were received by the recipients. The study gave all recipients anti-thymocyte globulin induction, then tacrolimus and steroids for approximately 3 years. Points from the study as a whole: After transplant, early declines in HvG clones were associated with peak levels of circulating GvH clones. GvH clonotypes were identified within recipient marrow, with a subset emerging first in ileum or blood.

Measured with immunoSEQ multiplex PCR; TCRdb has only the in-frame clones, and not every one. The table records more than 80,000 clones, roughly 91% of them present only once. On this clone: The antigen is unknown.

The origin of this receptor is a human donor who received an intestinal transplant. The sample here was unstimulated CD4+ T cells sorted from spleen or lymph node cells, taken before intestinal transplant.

The CDR3 reads CASRGGSYEQYF. The CDR3 DNA sequence: TGTGCCAGCAGGGGGGGTTCCTACGAGCAGTACTTC. The chain has TRBV2 and TRBJ2-7; D might be TRBD2 (6 bases). Trimming left V 6 bases short and J 1 base short, with 7 bases between. This CDR3 contains 12 residues. Germline loops: CDR1 SNHLY, CDR2 FYNNEI.